This T cell receptor (beta chain) was profiled in a study of chemoradiotherapy in HPV16-positive cancers. As for this clone: Its antigen remains unknown.

TCRdb's table, derived via immunoSEQ multiplex PCR, lists solely in-frame clones and lacks some. This repertoire shows roughly 19,000 clones, around 85% found once; its top ten account for about 4.6%. Notes on the study in general: The functional HPV-specific definition rests on just a couple of HPV16-positive patients.

Trimming cost V 5 bases and J 3 bases, with 3 bases left between them. The germline CDR1 and CDR2 sequences are SGHNT and YENEEA. The CDR3 runs 11 residues. This clonotype was sampled from a human donor with HPV-associated anogenital cancer. This sequence joins TRBV11-3 and TRBJ2-3; D not certain. The sample was blood, taken from a patient who underwent chemoradiotherapy. The CDR3 spells CASSRTDTQYF. The CDR3, as DNA: TGTGCCAGCAGCCGAACAGATACGCAGTATTTT. Drawing the rest from reference TRBV11-3 and TRBJ2-3, the complete variable domain is EAGVVQSPRYKIIEKKQPVAFWCNPISGHNTLYWYLQNLGQGPELLIRYENEEAVDDSQLPKDRFSAERLKGVDSTLKIQPAELGDSAVYLCASSRTDTQYFGPGTRLTVL.